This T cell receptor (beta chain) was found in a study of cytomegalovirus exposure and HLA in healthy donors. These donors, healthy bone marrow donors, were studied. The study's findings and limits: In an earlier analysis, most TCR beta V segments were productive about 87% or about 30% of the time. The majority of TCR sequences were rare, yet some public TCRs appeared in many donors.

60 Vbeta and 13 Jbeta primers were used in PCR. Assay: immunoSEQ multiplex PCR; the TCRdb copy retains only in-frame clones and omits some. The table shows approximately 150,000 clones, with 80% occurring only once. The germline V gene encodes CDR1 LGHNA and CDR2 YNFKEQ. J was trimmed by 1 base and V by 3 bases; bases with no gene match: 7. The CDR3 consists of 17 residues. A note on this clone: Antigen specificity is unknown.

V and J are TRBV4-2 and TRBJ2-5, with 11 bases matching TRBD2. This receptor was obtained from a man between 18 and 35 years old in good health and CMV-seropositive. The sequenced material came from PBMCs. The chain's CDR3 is CASSHNPSGGPQETQYF. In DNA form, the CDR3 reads TGTGCCAGCAGCCACAACCCTAGCGGGGGGCCCCAAGAGACCCAGTACTTC.